The rows below give T cell receptor beta chains drawn from one sample of a study of blood T cell repertoires in COVID-19. Clones were read by immunoSEQ multiplex PCR, and TCRdb kept only the in-frame ones, dropping some. Here the sample spans around 400,000 clones, around 87% being singletons. The specimen was peripheral blood. The receptors here all came from a woman in her sixties or seventies with COVID-19, enrolled during active disease. CDR3s include the opening cysteine and the closing phenylalanine or tryptophan. The D gene is left open where the match is weak. Where a row states a size, it is once, few, many or the class of an expanded clone; other rows omit it.

CDR3 DNA | CDR3 protein | D gene | J gene | V gene | clone size
TGTGCCATCAGTCCCGGACAGGGCGGCAATGAGCAGTTCTTC | CAISPGQGGNEQFF | TRBD1 | TRBJ2-1 | TRBV10-3 | -
TGTGCCAGCAGGAACCTAGCGGGGGGGGTCAATGAGCAGTTCTTC | CASRNLAGGVNEQFF | TRBD2 | TRBJ2-1 | TRBV27 | few
TGCGCCAGCAGCTCGACAGGGTTCAGCTCTGGGGCCAACGTCCTGACTTTC | CASSSTGFSSGANVLTF | TRBD1 | TRBJ2-6 | TRBV5-1 | -
TGTGCCAGCAGCCAGGGTGGGGCCACTACAGATACGCAGTATTTT | CASSQGGATTDTQYF | - | TRBJ2-3 | TRBV4-2 | -
TGCAGCGTTGAAAGTGGACAGATCTACTATGGCTACACCTTC | CSVESGQIYYGYTF | - | TRBJ1-2 | TRBV29-1 | -
TGTGCCAGCAGTGAACTTGCAGGTGAAGCTTTCTTT | CASSELAGEAFF | - | TRBJ1-1 | TRBV2 | few
TGTGCCAGCAGCCAAGATCCTCGCGTCTCCTATAATTCACCCCTCCACTTT | CASSQDPRVSYNSPLHF | - | TRBJ1-6 | TRBV3-1/TRBV3-2 | -
TGTGCCAGCAGCTTTAGGGGAGGGGGCAATGAGCAGTTCTTC | CASSFRGGGNEQFF | - | TRBJ2-1 | TRBV5-5 | -
TGTGCCAGCAGCTTAGATAGAGGCAGGCGGGGACGTGGCACCGGGGAGCTGTTTTTT | CASSLDRGRRGRGTGELFF | - | TRBJ2-2 | TRBV7-3 | -
TGTGCCAGCAGCCCCCGGGACAGGGCGTCCGAGCAGTACTTC | CASSPRDRASEQYF | TRBD1 | TRBJ2-7 | TRBV7-8 | -
TGTGCCAGCAGGGATACAGGGTCGAGGAACACTGAAGCTTTCTTT | CASRDTGSRNTEAFF | - | TRBJ1-1 | TRBV2 | -
TGCGCCAGCAGTCCTATCAGGGGCTCTGGAAACACCATATATTTT | CASSPIRGSGNTIYF | - | TRBJ1-3 | TRBV4-1 | -
TGTGCCAGCATGGGATCGCTAGCGAACACTGAAGCTTTCTTT | CASMGSLANTEAFF | - | TRBJ1-1 | TRBV6-5 | -
TGTGCCAGCAGCCCCACGGTTACTAATGAAAAACTGTTTTTT | CASSPTVTNEKLFF | - | TRBJ1-4 | TRBV3-1/TRBV3-2 | -
TGTGCCAGCAGCTCAACAAAGAACACTGAAGCTTTCTTT | CASSSTKNTEAFF | - | TRBJ1-1 | TRBV5-8 | once
TGTGCCAGCTCACCACTGGGACTAGCTCGGGGCAATGAGCAGTTCTTC | CASSPLGLARGNEQFF | TRBD2 | TRBJ2-1 | TRBV18 | -
TGTGCCAGCAGCCAACAGGGGGCGCGTAGCACTGAAGCTTTCTTT | CASSQQGARSTEAFF | TRBD1 | TRBJ1-1 | TRBV3-1/TRBV3-2 | -
TGTGCCAGCAGCCAAGAGGTTATACTCTCGAACACCGGGGAGCTGTTTTTT | CASSQEVILSNTGELFF | - | TRBJ2-2 | TRBV4-2 | -
TGTGCCAGCAGGCTGCATGAGGAGGCGGGGGCCAACGTCCTGACTTTC | CASRLHEEAGANVLTF | - | TRBJ2-6 | TRBV5-5 | once
TGTGCCAGCAGCTGGGGCGGTACTAACTATGGCTACACCTTC | CASSWGGTNYGYTF | - | TRBJ1-2 | TRBV3-1/TRBV3-2 | -
TGTGCCAGCAGTGTCACCTCTCTCCTGACAGGGGGCCAAGGGTACTATGGCTACACCTTC | CASSVTSLLTGGQGYYGYTF | TRBD1 | TRBJ1-2 | TRBV6-4 | -
TGTGCCAGTAGTATAACAGGGGTAAGGCAGCCCCAGCATTTT | CASSITGVRQPQHF | TRBD1 | TRBJ1-5 | TRBV19 | -
TGTGCCAGCAGTTTTCTTAGTGCCCGGACAGGGGTTCTCCGGGAGCTGTTTTTT | CASSFLSARTGVLRELFF | TRBD1 | TRBJ2-2 | TRBV28 | -
TGTGCCAGCAGCTTAGCCGGGGTGAGCACAGATACGCAGTATTTT | CASSLAGVSTDTQYF | - | TRBJ2-3 | TRBV7-9 | -
TGTGCCAGCAGTCCCGGACAGATGGAAGATTCACCCCTCCACTTT | CASSPGQMEDSPLHF | - | TRBJ1-6 | TRBV27 | -
TGTGCCAGCAGTGACGGGGGTGGGGAAGCCCAGGGCTATGGCTACACCTTC | CASSDGGGEAQGYGYTF | - | TRBJ1-2 | TRBV2 | -
TGTGCCATCAGTGGGATCGACAGTAGAAAACTGTTTTTT | CAISGIDSRKLFF | - | TRBJ1-4 | TRBV10-3 | -
TGTGCCAGCAGTACCAGACTAGCTGGGGAGCAGTACTTC | CASSTRLAGEQYF | TRBD2 | TRBJ2-7 | TRBV27 | -
TGTGCCAGCAAAATTGACAGGGTGTTTAGAGATACGCAGTATTTT | CASKIDRVFRDTQYF | TRBD1 | TRBJ2-3 | TRBV6-5 | -
TGTGCCAGCAGCCATTCCCTACAGGGGAAAAGGACTGAAGCTTTCTTT | CASSHSLQGKRTEAFF | TRBD1 | TRBJ1-1 | TRBV7-2 | -
TGTGCCAGCAGACCCGGGACAGGGGTAAATTCACCCCTCCACTTT | CASRPGTGVNSPLHF | TRBD1 | TRBJ1-6 | TRBV6-6 | -
TGCGCCAGCAGCGCAAAGGGGGAGAGGAACACTGAAGCTTTCTTT | CASSAKGERNTEAFF | - | TRBJ1-1 | TRBV5-1 | once